This T cell receptor beta chain emerged from a study of glioma-infiltrating T cells. This clonotype appeared a few times. No antigen is known for it. Study results and limitations: Only very few CDR3 sequences appeared in both tissue and blood. Gliomas, especially low-grade, showed above-expected tissue-blood divergence; non-neoplastic patients showed below.

TCR alpha and beta CDR3 regions were amplified from RNA using iRepertoire nested multiplex PCR. For one-step reverse transcription and amplification, about 85-400 ng of tissue mRNA or PBMC total RNA was used. TCRdb re-analysed the multiplex PCR reads in MiXCR, keeping a single row per CDR3 protein. This sample yields about 22,000 distinct CDR3 sequences, of which just under 25% are seen a single time; about an eighth belongs to the top ten. The V gene's germline CDR1 is DFQATT and CDR2 SNEGSKA (reference sequence). This CDR3 spans 12 amino acids. Trimming at V came to 6 bases and at J to 2 bases, leaving 2 bases not matched to a gene.

This sequence was found in a human donor with low-grade glioma or glioblastoma, undergoing nonglioma brain surgery, or in good health (not recorded which). This chain connects TRBV20-1 to TRBJ1-1; 8 bases are shared with TRBD1. Sequences were obtained from glioma tissue, nonneoplastic brain tissue, or PBMCs (not recorded which). CDR3 in amino acids: CSASGGNTEAFF. CDR3 nucleotide sequence: TGCAGTGCCTCAGGGGGCAACACTGAAGCTTTCTTT.